This T cell receptor (beta chain) was captured in a study of beta chain features in type 1 diabetes. Broader study findings: For TCRB rearrangement, an influence of HLA type remained unresolved here. There was a moderate but significant shortening of TCRB CDR3s in all four CD4+ subsets of Type 1 diabetes patients. Healthy donors had naive, central memory and Treg TCRB repertoires that appeared less similar than those seen among patients.

Central memory, naive, regulatory and stem cell-like memory CD4+ cells were sorted by CD45RO/CCR7/CD25/CD127/CD95/CD27. Reverse transcription of all isolated RNA meant that expressed TCRB transcripts were sequenced. About 4 million reads was the average for naive, central memory and regulatory T cell samples. TCRdb's table, derived via immunoSEQ multiplex PCR, lists solely in-frame clones and lacks some. The sample has around 260,000 clones; around 21% are singletons. On this clone: Antigen unknown.

The receptor's source is a woman in her thirties or forties with type 1 diabetes. The specimen sequenced was naive CD4+ T cells from blood.

The CDR3 reads CASRLRMNTEAFF. In DNA, the CDR3 is TGTGCCAGCAGACTTCGAATGAACACTGAAGCTTTCTTT. The V and J genes are TRBV11-1 and TRBJ1-1; no reliable D call. The V and J ends lost 6 bases and 0 bases respectively, with 8 bases between them. This CDR3 contains 13 residues. Germline assignment: CDR1 SGHAT and CDR2 FQDESV (reference sequence).